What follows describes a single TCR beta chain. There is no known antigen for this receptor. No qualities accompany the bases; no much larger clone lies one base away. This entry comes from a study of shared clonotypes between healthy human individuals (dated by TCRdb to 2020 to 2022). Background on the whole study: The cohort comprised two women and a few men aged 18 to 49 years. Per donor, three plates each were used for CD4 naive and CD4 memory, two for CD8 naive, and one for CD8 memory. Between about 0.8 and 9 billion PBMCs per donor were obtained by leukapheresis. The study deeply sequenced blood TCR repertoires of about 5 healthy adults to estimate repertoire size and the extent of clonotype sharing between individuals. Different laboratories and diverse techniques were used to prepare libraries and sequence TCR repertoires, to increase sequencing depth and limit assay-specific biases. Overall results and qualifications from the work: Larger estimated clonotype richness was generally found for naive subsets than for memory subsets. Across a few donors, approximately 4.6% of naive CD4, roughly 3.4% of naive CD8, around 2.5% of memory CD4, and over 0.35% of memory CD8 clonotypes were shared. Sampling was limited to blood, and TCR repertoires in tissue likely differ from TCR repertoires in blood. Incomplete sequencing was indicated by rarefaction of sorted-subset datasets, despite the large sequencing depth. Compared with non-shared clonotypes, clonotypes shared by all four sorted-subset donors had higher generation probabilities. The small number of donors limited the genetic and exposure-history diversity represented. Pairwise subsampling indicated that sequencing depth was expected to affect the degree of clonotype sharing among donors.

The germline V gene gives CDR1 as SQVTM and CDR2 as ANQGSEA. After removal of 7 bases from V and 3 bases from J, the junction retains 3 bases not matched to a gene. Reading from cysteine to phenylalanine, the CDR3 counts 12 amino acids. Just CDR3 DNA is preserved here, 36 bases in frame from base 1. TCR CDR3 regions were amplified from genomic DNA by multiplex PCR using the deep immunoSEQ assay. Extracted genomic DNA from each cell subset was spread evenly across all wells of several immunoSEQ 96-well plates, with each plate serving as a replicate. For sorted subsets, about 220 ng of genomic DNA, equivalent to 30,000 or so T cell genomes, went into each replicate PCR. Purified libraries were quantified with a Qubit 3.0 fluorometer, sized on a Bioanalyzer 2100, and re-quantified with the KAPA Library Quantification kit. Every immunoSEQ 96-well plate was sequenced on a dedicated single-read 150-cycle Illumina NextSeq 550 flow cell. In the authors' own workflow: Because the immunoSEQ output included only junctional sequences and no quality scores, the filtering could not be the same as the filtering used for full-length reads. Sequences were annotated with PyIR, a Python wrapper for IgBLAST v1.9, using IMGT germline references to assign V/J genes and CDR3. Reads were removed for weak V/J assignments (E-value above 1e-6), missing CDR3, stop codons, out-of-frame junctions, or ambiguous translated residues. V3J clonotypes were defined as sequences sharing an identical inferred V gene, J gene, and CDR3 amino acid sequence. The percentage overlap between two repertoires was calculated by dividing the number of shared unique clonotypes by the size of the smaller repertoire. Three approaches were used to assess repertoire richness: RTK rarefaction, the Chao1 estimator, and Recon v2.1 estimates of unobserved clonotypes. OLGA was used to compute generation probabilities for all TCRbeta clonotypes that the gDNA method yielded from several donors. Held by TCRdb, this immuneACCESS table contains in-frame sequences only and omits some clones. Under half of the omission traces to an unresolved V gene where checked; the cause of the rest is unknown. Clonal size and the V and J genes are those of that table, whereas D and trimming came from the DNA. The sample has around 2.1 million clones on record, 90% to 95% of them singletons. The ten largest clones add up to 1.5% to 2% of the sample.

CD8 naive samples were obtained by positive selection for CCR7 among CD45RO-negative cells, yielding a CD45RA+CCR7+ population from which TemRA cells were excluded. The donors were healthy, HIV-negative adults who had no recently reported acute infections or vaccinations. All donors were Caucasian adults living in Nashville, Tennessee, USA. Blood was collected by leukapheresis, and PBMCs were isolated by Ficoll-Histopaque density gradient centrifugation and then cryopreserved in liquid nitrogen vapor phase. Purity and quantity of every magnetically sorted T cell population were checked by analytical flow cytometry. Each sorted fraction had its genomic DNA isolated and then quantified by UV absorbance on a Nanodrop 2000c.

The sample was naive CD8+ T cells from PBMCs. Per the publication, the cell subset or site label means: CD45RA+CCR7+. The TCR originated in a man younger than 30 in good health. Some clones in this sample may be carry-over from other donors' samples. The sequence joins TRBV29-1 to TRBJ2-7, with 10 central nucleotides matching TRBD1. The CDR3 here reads CSARTGGYEQYF. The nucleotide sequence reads TGCAGCGCCCGGACAGGGGGCTACGAGCAGTACTTC.